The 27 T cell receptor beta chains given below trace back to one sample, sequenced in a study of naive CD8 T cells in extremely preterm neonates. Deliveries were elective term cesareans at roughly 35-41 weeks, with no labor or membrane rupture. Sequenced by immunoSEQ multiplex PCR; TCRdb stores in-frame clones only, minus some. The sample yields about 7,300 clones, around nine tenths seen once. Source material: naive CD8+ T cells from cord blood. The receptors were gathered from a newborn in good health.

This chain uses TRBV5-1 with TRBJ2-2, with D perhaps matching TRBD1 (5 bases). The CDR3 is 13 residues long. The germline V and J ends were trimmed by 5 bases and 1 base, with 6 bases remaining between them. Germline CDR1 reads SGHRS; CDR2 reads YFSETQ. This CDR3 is CASRGRNTGELFF. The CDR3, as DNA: TGCGCCAGCAGGGGGCGGAACACCGGGGAGCTGTTTTTT.

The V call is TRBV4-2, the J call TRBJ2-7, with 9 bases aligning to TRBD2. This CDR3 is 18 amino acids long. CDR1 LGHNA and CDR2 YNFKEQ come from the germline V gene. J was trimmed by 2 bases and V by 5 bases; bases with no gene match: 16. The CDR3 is CASSLGEGLALGAYEQYF. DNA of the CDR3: TGTGCCAGCAGCTTGGGGGAGGGACTAGCCCTGGGAGCCTACGAGCAGTACTTC.

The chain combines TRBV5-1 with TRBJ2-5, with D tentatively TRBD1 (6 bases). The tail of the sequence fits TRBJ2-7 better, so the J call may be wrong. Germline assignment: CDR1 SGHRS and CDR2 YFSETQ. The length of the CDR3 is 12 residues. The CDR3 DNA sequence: TGCGCCAGCAGCCGGGACACCTACGAGCAGTACTTC. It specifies CASSRDTYEQYF.

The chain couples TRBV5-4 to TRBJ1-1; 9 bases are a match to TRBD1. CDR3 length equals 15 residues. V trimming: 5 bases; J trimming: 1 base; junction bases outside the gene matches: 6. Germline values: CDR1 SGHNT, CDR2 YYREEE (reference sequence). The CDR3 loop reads CASSFWTGENTEAFF. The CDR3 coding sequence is TGTGCCAGCAGTTTCTGGACAGGGGAGAACACTGAAGCTTTCTTT.

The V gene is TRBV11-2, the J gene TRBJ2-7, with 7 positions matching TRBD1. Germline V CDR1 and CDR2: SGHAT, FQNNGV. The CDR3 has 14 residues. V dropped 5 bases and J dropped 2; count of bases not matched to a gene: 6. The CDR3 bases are TGTGCCAGCAGCCTAAGCCAGGGGGCCTACGAGCAGTACTTC. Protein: CASSLSQGAYEQYF.

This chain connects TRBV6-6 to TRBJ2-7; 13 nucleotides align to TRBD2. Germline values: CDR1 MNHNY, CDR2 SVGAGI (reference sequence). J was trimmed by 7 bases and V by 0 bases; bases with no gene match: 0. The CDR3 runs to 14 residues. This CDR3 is CASSYSTSGREQYF. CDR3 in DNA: TGTGCCAGCAGTTACTCGACTAGCGGGAGGGAGCAGTACTTC.

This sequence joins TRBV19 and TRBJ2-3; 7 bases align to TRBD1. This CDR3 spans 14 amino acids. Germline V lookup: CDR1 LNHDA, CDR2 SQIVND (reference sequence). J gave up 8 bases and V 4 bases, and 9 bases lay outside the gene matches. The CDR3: CASSTYRGEGTQYF. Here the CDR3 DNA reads TGTGCCAGTAGTACCTACAGGGGAGAGGGTACGCAGTATTTT.

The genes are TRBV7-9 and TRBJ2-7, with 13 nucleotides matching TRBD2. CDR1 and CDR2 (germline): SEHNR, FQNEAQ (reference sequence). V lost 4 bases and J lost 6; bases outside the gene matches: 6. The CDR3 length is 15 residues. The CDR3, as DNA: TGTGCCAGCAGCTGGACTAGCGGGAGCGTTTTCGAGCAGTACTTC. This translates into CASSWTSGSVFEQYF.

The CDR3 here is CAWSVGGGQAFF. As DNA, the CDR3 is TGTGCCTGGAGTGTAGGAGGGGGACAGGCTTTCTTT. The V gene is TRBV30, the J gene TRBJ1-1, with 7 bases matching TRBD1. CDR3 length equals 12 residues. Germline-derived CDR1 and CDR2 are GTSNPN and SVGIG (reference sequence). V shed 0 bases, J shed 11 bases, and the junction held 6 bases outside the gene matches.

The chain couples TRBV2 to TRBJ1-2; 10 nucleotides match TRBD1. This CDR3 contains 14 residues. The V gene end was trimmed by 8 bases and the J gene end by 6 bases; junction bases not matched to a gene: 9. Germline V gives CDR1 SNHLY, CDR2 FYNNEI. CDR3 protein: CASSQTGGSNGYTF. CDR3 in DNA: TGTGCCAGCTCCCAGACAGGGGGCTCTAATGGCTACACCTTC. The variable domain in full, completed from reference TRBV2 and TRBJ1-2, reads EPEVTQTPSHQVTQMGQEVILRCVPISNHLYFYWYRQILGQKVEFLVSFYNNEISEKSEIFDDQFSVERPDGSNFTLKIRSTKLEDSAMYFCASSQTGGSNGYTFGSGTRLTVV.

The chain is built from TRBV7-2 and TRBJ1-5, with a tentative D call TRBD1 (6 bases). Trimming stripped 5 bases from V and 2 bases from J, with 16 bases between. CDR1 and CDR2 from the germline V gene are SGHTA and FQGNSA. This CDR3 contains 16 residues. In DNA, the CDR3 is TGTGCCAGCAGCCCCCGGGGGGGCTTGGGCAATCAGCCCCAGCATTTT. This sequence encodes CASSPRGGLGNQPQHF.

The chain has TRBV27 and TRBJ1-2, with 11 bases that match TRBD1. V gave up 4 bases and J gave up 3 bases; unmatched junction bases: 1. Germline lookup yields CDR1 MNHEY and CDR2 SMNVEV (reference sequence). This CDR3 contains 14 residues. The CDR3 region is CASSWTGGYYGYTF. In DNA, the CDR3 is TGTGCCAGCAGTTGGACAGGGGGCTACTATGGCTACACCTTC.

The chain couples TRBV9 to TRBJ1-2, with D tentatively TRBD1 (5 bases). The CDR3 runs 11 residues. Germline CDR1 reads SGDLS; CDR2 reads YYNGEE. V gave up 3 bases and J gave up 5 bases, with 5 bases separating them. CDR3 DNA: TGTGCCAGCAGCGGACAGTATGGCTACACCTTC. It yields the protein CASSGQYGYTF.

The CDR3 DNA is TGTGCCAGCAGGTCCGGGACTAGCGCCGGGGAGCTGTTTTTT. Its protein is CASRSGTSAGELFF. The chain is built from TRBV5-4 and TRBJ2-2; 10 nucleotides match TRBD2. The CDR3 runs 14 residues. Germline assignment: CDR1 SGHNT and CDR2 YYREEE (reference sequence). V shed 5 bases and J 6 bases; nucleotides not matched to a gene: 4.

The CDR3 region is CASSQVTPPYEQYF. CDR3 nucleotides: TGCGCCAGCAGCCAAGTAACCCCCCCATACGAGCAGTACTTC. The gene calls are TRBV4-1 and TRBJ2-5; D not certain. The DNA end lines up better with TRBJ2-7; the J call may be wrong. This CDR3 has 14 residues. Germline CDR1 and CDR2: MGHRA and YSYEKL.

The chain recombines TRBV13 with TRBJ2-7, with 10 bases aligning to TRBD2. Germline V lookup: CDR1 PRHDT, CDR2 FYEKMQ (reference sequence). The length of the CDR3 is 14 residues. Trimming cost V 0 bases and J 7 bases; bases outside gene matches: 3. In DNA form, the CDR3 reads TGTGCCAGCAGCTTAGGGGGAGCGGGGGGGGAGCAGTACTTC. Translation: CASSLGGAGGEQYF.

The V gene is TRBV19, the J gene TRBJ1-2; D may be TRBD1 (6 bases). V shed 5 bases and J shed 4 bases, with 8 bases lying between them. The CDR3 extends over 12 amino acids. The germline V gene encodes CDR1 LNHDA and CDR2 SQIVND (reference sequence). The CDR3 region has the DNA TGTGCCAGTAGTCCGACAGGCTATGGCTACACCTTC. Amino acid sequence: CASSPTGYGYTF.

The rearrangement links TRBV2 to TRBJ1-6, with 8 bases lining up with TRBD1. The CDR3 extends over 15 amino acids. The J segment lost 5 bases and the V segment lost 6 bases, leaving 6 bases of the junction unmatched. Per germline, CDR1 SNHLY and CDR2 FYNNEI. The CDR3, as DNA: TGTGCCAGCAGATGGACAGGGTGGGATAATTCACCCCTCCACTTT. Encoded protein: CASRWTGWDNSPLHF.

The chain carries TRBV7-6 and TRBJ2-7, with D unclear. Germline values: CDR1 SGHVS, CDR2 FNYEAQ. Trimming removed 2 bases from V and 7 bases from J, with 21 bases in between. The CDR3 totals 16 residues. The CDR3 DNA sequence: TGTGCCAGCAGCTTATCGGCGGCCCAAACCTCTCGGGAGCAGTACTTC. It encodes CASSLSAAQTSREQYF.

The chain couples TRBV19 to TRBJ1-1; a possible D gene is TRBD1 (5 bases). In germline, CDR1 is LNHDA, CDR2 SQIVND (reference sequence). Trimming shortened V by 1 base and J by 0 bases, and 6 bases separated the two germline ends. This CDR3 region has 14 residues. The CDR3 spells CASSIGRVNTEAFF. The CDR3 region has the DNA TGTGCCAGTAGTATAGGCAGGGTGAACACTGAAGCTTTCTTT.

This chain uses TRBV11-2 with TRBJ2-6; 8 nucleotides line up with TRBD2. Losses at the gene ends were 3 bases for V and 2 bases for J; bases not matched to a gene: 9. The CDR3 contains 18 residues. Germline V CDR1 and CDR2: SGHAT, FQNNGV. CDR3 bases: TGTGCCAGCAGCTTTCACGTGGCGGGGGGTCCTGGGGCCAACGTCCTGACTTTC. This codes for CASSFHVAGGPGANVLTF.

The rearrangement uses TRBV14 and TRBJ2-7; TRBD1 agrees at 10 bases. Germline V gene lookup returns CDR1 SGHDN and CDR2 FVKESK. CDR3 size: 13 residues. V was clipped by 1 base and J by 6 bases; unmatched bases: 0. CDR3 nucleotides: TGTGCCAGCAGCCAAGGGACAGGGGGCGAGCAGTACTTC. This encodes CASSQGTGGEQYF. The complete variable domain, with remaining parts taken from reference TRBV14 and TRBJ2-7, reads EAGVTQFPSHSVIEKGQTVTLRCDPISGHDNLYWYRRVMGKEIKFLLHFVKESKQDESGMPNNRFLAERTGGTYSTLKVQPAELEDSGVYFCASSQGTGGEQYFGPGTRLTVT.

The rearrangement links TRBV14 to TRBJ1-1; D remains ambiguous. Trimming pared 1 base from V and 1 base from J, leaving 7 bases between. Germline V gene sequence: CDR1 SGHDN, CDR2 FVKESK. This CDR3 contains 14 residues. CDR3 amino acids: CASSQVEGNTEAFF. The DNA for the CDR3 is TGTGCCAGCAGCCAAGTGGAGGGGAACACTGAAGCTTTCTTT. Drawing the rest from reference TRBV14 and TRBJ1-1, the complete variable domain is EAGVTQFPSHSVIEKGQTVTLRCDPISGHDNLYWYRRVMGKEIKFLLHFVKESKQDESGMPNNRFLAERTGGTYSTLKVQPAELEDSGVYFCASSQVEGNTEAFFGQGTRLTVV.

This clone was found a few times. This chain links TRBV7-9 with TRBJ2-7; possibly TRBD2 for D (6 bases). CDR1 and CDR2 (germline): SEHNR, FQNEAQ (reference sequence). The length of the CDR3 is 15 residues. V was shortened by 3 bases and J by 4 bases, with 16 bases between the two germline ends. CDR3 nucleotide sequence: TGTGCCAGCAGCTTCCCGGACACGGGAGCGTACGAGCAGTACTTC. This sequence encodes CASSFPDTGAYEQYF.

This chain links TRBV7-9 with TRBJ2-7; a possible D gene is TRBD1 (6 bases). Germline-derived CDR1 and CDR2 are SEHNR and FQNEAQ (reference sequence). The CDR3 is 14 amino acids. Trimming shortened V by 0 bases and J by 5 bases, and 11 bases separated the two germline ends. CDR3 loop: CASSLARTVDEQYF. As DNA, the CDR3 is TGTGCCAGCAGCTTAGCGAGGACAGTTGACGAGCAGTACTTC.

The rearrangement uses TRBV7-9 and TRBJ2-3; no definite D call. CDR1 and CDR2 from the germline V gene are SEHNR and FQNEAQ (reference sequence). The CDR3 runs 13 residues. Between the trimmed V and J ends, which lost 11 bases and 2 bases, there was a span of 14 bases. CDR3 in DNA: TGTGCCGCCCTGAGTAGCTCCACAGATACGCAGTATTTT. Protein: CAALSSSTDTQYF.

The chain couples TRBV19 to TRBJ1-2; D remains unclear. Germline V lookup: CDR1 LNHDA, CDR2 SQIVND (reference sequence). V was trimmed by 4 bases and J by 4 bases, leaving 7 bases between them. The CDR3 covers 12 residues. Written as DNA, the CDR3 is TGTGCCAGTAGTAGAGGGCCCTATGGCTACACCTTC. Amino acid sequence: CASSRGPYGYTF.